The present T cell receptor (beta chain) was sequenced within a study of blood T cell repertoires in COVID-19. Study as a whole: The samples span acute and convalescent COVID-19 from the United States, Italy and Spain. The cDNA or gDNA used as material had been derived from T cells, B-cell-depleted T cells, or PBMCs.

TCRdb keeps only in-frame clones here, not all; method: immunoSEQ multiplex PCR. The repertoire has about 54,000 clones, about nine tenths of them found once; the top ten carry 8.4%. The CDR3 is 12 residues long. The germline V gene has CDR1 GTSNPN and CDR2 SVGIG (reference sequence). The V end lost 4 bases, the J end lost 8 bases, and 15 bases lay between the germline ends. This rearrangement joins TRBV30 to TRBJ2-7, with a possible D match to TRBD1 (5 bases). This receptor was taken from a woman in her forties with active COVID-19. The material sequenced was peripheral blood. The CDR3 spells CAWNRAGNQQYF. As DNA, the CDR3 is TGTGCCTGGAACAGAGCAGGGAATCAGCAGTACTTC. Combining the CDR3 with reference TRBV30 and TRBJ2-7 gives the whole variable domain SQTIHQWPATLVQPVGSPLSLECTVEGTSNPNLYWYRQAAGRGLQLLFYSVGIGQISSEVPQNLSASRPQDRQFILSSKKLLLSDSGFYLCAWNRAGNQQYFGPGTRLTVT.